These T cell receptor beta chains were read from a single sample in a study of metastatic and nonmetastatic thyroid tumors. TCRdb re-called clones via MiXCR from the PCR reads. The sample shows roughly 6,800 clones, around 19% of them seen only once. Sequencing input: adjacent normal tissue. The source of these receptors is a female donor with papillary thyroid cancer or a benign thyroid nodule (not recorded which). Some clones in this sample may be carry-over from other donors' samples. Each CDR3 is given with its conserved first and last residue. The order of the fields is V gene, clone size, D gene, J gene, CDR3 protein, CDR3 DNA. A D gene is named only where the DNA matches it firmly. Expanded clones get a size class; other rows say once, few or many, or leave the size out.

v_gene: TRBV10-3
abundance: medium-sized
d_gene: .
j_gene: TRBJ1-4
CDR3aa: CAISGTTANEKLFF
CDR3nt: TGTGCCATCTCTGGGACGACAGCTAATGAAAAACTGTTTTTT

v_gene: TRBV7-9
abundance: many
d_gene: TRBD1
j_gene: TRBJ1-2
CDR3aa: CASTGQGTNGYTF
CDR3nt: TGTGCCAGCACGGGACAGGGAACGAATGGCTACACCTTC

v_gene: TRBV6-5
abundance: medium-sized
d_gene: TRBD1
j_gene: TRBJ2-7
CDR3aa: CASSYPSGTGSYEQYF
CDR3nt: TGTGCCAGCAGTTACCCTTCCGGGACAGGGAGCTACGAGCAGTACTTC

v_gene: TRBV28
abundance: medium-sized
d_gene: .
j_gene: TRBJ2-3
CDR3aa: CATRDPQGTDTQYF
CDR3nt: TGTGCCACCAGGGACCCCCAGGGCACAGATACGCAGTATTTT

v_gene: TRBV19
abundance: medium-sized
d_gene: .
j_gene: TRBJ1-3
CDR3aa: CASKAREGHSGNTIYF
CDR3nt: TGTGCCAGTAAAGCGAGGGAAGGCCACTCTGGAAACACCATATATTTT

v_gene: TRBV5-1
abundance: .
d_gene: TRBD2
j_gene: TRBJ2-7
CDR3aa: CASSSYGGRAGRPYEQYF
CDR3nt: TGCGCCAGCAGCTCATATGGCGGGAGGGCCGGGAGGCCCTACGAGCAGTACTTC

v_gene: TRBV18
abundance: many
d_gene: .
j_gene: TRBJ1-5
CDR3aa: CASSLTATGNQPQHF
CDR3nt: TGTGCCAGCTCACTGACAGCTACGGGCAATCAGCCCCAGCATTTT

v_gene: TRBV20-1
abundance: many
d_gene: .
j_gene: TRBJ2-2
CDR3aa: CSASGGGGGELFF
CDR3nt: TGCAGTGCTAGCGGGGGAGGGGGCGGGGAGCTGTTTTTT

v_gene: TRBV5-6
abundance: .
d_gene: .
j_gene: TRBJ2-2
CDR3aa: CASIPQNGYTGELFF
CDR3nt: TGTGCCAGCATCCCCCAGAATGGGTACACCGGGGAGCTGTTTTTT

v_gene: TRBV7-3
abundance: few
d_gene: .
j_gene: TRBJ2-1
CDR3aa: CASSLISNEQFF
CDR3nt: TGTGCCAGCAGCTTAATCAGTAATGAGCAGTTCTTC

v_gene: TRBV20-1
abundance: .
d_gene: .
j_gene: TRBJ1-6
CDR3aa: CSASYPRSGNSPLHF
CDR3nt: TGCAGTGCATCCTACCCACGGTCGGGTAATTCACCCCTCCACTTT

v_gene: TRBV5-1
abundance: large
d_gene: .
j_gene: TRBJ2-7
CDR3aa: CASSLGAYGDIRFSYEQYF
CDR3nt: TGCGCCAGCAGCTTGGGGGCTTATGGAGATATACGTTTTTCCTACGAGCAGTACTTC

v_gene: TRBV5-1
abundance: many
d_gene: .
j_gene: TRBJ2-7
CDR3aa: CASSSRSDLYEQYF
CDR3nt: TGCGCCAGCAGCTCCCGCTCCGACCTCTACGAGCAGTACTTC

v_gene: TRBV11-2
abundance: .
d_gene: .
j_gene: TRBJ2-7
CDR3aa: CASSLGQSAYEQYF
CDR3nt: TGTGCCAGCAGCTTAGGACAGAGTGCCTACGAGCAGTACTTC

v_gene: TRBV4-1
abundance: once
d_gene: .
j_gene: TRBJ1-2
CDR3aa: CASNQPPGHTNGYTF
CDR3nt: TGCGCCAGCAACCAGCCTCCGGGACACACGAATGGCTACACCTTC

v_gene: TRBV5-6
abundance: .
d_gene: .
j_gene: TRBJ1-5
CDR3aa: CASSLTGRVDQPQHF
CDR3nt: TGTGCCAGCAGCTTGACAGGGAGGGTGGATCAGCCCCAGCATTTT

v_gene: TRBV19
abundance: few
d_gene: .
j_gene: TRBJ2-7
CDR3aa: CASSIRGTFYEQYF
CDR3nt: TGTGCCAGTAGTATTCGGGGGACCTTCTACGAGCAGTACTTC

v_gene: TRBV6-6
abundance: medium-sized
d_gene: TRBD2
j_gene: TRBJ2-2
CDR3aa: CASPLARLADGLNTGELFF
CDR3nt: TGTGCCAGCCCACTAGCCCGGCTAGCGGACGGACTGAACACCGGGGAGCTGTTTTTT

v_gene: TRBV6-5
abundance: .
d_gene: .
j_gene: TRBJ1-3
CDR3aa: CASSFSQGQGNTIYF
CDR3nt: TGTGCCAGCAGTTTTTCACAGGGTCAAGGGAACACCATATATTTT

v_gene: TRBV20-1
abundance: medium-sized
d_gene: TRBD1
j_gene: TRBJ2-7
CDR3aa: CSATDRGPTYEQYF
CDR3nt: TGCAGTGCTACAGACAGGGGGCCTACCTACGAGCAGTACTTC

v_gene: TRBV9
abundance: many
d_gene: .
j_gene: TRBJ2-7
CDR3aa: CASNPGPDRYEQYF
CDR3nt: TGTGCCAGCAACCCAGGGCCGGACCGCTACGAGCAGTACTTC

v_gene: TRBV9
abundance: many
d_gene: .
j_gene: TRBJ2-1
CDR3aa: CASSVLQSSYNEQFF
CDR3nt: TGTGCCAGCAGCGTCCTGCAGAGCTCCTACAATGAGCAGTTCTTC

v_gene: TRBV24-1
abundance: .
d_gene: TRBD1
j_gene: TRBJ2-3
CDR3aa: CATSALPGQGSDTQYF
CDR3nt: TGTGCCACCAGTGCCCTACCGGGACAGGGGTCAGATACGCAGTATTTT

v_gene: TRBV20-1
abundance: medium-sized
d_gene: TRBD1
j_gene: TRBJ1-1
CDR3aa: CSARRQGGSTEAFF
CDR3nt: TGCAGTGCTAGACGGCAGGGGGGTAGCACTGAAGCTTTCTTT

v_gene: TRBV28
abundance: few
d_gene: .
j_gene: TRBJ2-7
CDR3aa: CASSIADRLRDEQYF
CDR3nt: TGTGCCAGCAGTATAGCGGACAGGCTTCGCGACGAGCAGTACTTC

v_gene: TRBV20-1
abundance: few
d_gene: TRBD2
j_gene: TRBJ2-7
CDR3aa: CSAFKGLAGVEQYF
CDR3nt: TGCAGTGCTTTCAAGGGACTAGCGGGAGTCGAGCAGTACTTC

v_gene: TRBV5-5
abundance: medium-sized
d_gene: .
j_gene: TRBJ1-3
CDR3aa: CASSLGAGNTIYF
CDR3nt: TGTGCCAGCAGCTTGGGGGCTGGAAACACCATATATTTT

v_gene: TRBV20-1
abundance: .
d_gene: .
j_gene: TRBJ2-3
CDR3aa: CSARDSKRGDTQYF
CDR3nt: TGCAGTGCTAGAGACAGCAAGAGGGGAGATACGCAGTATTTT